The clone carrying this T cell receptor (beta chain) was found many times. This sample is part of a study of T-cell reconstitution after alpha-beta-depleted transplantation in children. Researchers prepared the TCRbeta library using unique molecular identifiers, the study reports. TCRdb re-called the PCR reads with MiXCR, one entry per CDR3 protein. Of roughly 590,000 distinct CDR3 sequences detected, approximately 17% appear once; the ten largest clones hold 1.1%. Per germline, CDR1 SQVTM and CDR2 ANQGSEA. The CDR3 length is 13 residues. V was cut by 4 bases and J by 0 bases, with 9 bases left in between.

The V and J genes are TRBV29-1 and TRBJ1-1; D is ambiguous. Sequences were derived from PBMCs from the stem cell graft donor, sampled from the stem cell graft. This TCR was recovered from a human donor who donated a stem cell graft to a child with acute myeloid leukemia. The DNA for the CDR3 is TGCAGCGTTGGAAGACTTATGAACACTGAAGCTTTCTTT. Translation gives CSVGRLMNTEAFF.